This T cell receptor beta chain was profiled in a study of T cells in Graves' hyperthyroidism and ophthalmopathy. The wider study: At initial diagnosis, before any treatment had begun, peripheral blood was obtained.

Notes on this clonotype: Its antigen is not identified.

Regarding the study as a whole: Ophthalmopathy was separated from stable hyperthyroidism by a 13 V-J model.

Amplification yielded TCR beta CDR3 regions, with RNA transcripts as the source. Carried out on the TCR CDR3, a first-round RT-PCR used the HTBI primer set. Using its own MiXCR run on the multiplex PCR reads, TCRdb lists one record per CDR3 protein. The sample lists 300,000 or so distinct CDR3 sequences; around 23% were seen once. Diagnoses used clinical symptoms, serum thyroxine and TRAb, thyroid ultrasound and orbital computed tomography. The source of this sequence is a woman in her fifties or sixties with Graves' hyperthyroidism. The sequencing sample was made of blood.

CDR3 nucleotide sequence: TGTGCCAGCAGTTCCCCCTCACCGGGAAACACCATATATTTT. Translating gives CASSSPSPGNTIYF. This rearrangement joins TRBV28 to TRBJ1-3; D ambiguous. The CDR3 spans 14 residues. V was cut by 4 bases and J by 4 bases, with 11 bases left in between. Germline CDR1 is MDHEN and CDR2 is SYDVKM.